One TCR beta chain is described in this entry. Its antigen is as yet unknown. It was with 60 Vbeta and 13 Jbeta primers that the PCR ran. In the study's own analysis: It was a later analysis that counted roughly 79 million unique TCR beta chains, of which some 9.9 million were shared. Produced via immunoSEQ multiplex PCR; TCRdb's table is partial and in-frame only. V, J and clone size are taken as reported in that table, and D and trimming were inferred from the DNA itself. The sample consists of over 100,000 clones, around 77% of them appearing once. The data stem from a study of cytomegalovirus exposure and HLA in healthy donors. Study results and caveats: 150 or so TCR beta chains were listed as cytomegalovirus-associated. A later look showed TCR association rates differing by HLA locus, highest for DRB1 and lowest for HLA-C.

V shed 4 bases and J shed 5 bases, with 8 bases lying between them. The CDR3 sequence is 13 residues long. Germline CDR1 and CDR2: LNHDA and SQIVND (reference sequence). Sequences were obtained from PBMCs. This clonotype was sampled from a male donor in good health and CMV-seropositive. The chain recombines TRBV19 with TRBJ1-4, with D possibly being TRBD1 (5 bases). The CDR3 sequence: CASSKGLNEKLFF. For the CDR3, the DNA is TGTGCCAGTAGTAAGGGGTTGAATGAAAAACTGTTTTTT. The whole variable domain, filled in from reference TRBV19 and TRBJ1-4, reads DGGITQSPKYLFRKEGQNVTLSCEQNLNHDAMYWYRQDPGQGLRLIYYSQIVNDFQKGDIAEGYSVSREKKESFPLTVTSAQKNPTAFYLCASSKGLNEKLFFGSGTQLSVL.